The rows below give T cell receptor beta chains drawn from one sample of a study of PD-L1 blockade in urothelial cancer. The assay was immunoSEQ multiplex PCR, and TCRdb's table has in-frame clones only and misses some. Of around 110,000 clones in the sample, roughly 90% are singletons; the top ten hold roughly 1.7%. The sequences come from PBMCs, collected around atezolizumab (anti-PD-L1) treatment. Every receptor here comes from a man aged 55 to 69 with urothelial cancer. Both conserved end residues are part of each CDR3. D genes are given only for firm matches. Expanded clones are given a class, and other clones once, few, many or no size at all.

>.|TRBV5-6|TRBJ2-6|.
CASSSRDSGANVLTF
TGTGCCAGCAGCTCGCGGGACTCTGGGGCCAACGTCCTGACTTTC
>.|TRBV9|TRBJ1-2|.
CASSLGGLDYGYTF
TGTGCCAGCAGCCTGGGGGGGTTGGACTATGGCTACACCTTC
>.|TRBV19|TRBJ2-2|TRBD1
CASSPPQGANTGELFF
TGTGCCAGTAGTCCTCCGCAGGGGGCGAACACCGGGGAGCTGTTTTTT
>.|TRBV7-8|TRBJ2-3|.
CASSLGGLATDTQYF
TGTGCCAGCAGCTTAGGTGGGCTAGCCACAGATACGCAGTATTTT
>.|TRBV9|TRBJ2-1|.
CASSVLAPEINNEQFF
TGTGCCAGCAGCGTACTAGCGCCCGAGATCAACAATGAGCAGTTCTTC
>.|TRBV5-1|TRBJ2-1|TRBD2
CASSLGTSGNEQFF
TGCGCCAGCAGCCTCGGGACTAGCGGGAATGAGCAGTTCTTC
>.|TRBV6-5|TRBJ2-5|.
CASRAPQRGQTQYF
TGTGCCAGCAGGGCCCCACAAAGAGGGCAGACCCAGTACTTC
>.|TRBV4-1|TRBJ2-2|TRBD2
CASSQGTSGNTGELFF
TGCGCCAGCAGTCAAGGGACTAGCGGGAACACCGGGGAGCTGTTTTTT
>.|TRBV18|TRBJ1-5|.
CASSPRTALGEPQHF
TGTGCCAGCTCACCACGGACAGCCCTCGGTGAGCCCCAGCATTTT
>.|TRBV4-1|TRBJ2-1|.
CASSPSPTAYNEQFF
TGCGCCAGCAGCCCTTCCCCGACAGCGTACAATGAGCAGTTCTTC
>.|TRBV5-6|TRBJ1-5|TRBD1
CASSYRTGVDQPQHF
TGTGCCAGCAGCTACCGAACAGGGGTCGATCAGCCCCAGCATTTT
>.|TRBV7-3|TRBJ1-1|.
CASSLTPTGAEAFF
TGTGCCAGCAGCTTAACCCCGACAGGCGCGGAAGCTTTCTTT
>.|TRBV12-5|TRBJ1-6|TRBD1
CASGLVLRDRVTITAGSNSPLHF
TGTGCTAGTGGTTTGGTACTCCGGGACAGGGTGACTATTACCGCCGGGAGTAATTCACCCCTCCACTTT
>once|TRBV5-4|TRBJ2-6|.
CASSLATRGDVLTF
TGTGCCAGCAGCTTGGCCACCAGGGGGGACGTCCTGACTTTC
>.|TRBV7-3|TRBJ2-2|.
CASSSGPGGELFF
TGTGCCAGCAGCTCAGGACCGGGGGGGGAGCTGTTTTTT
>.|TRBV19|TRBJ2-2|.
CASSPKAGLVTGELFF
TGTGCCAGTAGTCCCAAAGCAGGGTTGGTCACCGGGGAGCTGTTTTTT
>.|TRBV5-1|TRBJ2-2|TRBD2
CASSSGGASGELFF
TGCGCCAGCAGCAGCGGGGGGGCGAGCGGGGAGCTGTTTTTT
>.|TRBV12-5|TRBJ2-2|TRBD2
CASGLETSGGFRTGELFF
TGTGCTAGTGGTTTGGAGACTAGCGGGGGATTTCGGACCGGGGAGCTGTTTTTT
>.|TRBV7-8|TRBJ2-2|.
CASSLGRLEPGSCFF
.
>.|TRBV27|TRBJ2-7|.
CASSPGNAAKQYF
TGTGCCAGCAGCCCAGGGAATGCGGCCAAGCAGTACTTC
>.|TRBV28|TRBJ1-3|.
CASSTKKGDIGNTIYF
TGTGCCAGCAGTACTAAGAAGGGGGACATCGGAAACACCATATATTTT
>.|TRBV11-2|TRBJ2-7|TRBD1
CASSLEGQVSYEQYF
TGTGCCAGCAGCTTAGAGGGACAGGTCTCCTACGAGCAGTACTTC
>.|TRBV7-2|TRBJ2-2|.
CASSSGLFTGELFF
TGTGCCAGCAGCTCGGGACTCTTCACCGGGGAGCTGTTTTTT
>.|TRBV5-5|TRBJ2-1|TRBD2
CASSLGLAGLYNEQFF
TGTGCCAGCAGCTTGGGACTAGCGGGCCTTTACAATGAGCAGTTCTTC
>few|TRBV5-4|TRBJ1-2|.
CASSIRGGGGYTF
TGTGCCAGCAGCATCCGAGGGGGTGGAGGCTACACCTTC
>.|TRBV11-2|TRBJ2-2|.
CASNTGWRELFF
TGTGCCAGCAACACAGGGTGGAGGGAGCTGTTTTTT
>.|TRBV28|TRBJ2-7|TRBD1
CASMQAGQVSYEQYF
TGTGCCAGCATGCAGGCGGGACAGGTCTCCTACGAGCAGTACTTC
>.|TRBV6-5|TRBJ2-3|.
CASSVPGETDTQYF
TGTGCCAGCAGTGTGCCAGGGGAAACAGATACGCAGTATTTT
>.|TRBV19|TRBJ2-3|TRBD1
CASSVGQGIDTQYF
TGTGCCAGTAGTGTGGGACAGGGAATAGATACGCAGTATTTT
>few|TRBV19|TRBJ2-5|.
CASRRQAPQETQYF
TGTGCCAGTAGGAGACAGGCCCCCCAAGAGACCCAGTACTTC
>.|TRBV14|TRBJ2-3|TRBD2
CASSHTIAGGPTDTQYF
TGTGCCAGCAGCCATACCATAGCGGGAGGGCCAACAGATACGCAGTATTTT
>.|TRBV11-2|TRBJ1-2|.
CASSLAAQNYGYTF
TGTGCCAGCAGCCTGGCCGCACAGAACTATGGCTACACCTTC
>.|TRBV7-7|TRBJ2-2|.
CASSLGLSNTGELFF
TGTGCCAGCAGCTTGGGGCTATCCAACACCGGGGAGCTGTTTTTT
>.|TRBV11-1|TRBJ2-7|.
CASSLGTEDYEQYF
TGTGCCAGCAGCTTAGGGACGGAGGACTACGAGCAGTACTTC
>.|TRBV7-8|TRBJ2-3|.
CASSLGRGVTRPDTQYF
TGTGCCAGCAGCTTAGGTCGAGGAGTAACTCGCCCAGATACGCAGTATTTT
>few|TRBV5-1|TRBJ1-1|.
CASSLTGFTEAFF
TGCGCCAGCAGCTTGACAGGTTTCACTGAAGCTTTCTTT
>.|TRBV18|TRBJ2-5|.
CASSFMSAAEILGGKQETQYF
TGTGCCAGCTCGTTCATGAGTGCGGCAGAAATATTGGGAGGCAAGCAAGAGACCCAGTACTTC
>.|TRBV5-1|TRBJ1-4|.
CASSFGTEGEKLFF
TGCGCCAGCAGCTTTGGGACGGAGGGAGAAAAACTGTTTTTT
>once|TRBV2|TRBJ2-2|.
CASSERHGGLNTGELFF
TGTGCCAGCAGCGAGCGGCATGGAGGGTTGAACACCGGGGAGCTGTTTTTT
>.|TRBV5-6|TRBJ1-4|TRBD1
CASSLWTGGNEKLFF
TGTGCCAGCAGCCTCTGGACAGGGGGAAATGAAAAACTGTTTTTT
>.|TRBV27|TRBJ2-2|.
CASSFSGARNTGELFF
TGTGCCAGCAGTTTTTCAGGGGCTAGAAACACCGGGGAGCTGTTTTTT
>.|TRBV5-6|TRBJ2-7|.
CASSFRGQKWDRSYEQYF
TGTGCCAGCAGCTTTAGGGGTCAAAAGTGGGATCGGTCCTACGAGCAGTACTTC
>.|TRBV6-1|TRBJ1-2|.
CASSEAGQGRMFDYGYTF
TGTGCCAGCAGTGAAGCTGGGCAGGGGAGAATGTTCGACTATGGCTACACCTTC
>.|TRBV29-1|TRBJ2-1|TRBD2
CSLTKSGALYEQFF
TGCAGCCTTACCAAGAGCGGGGCTCTCTATGAGCAGTTCTTC
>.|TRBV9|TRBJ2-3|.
CASSPEGVGTDTQYF
TGTGCCAGCAGCCCCGAGGGAGTGGGCACAGATACGCAGTATTTT
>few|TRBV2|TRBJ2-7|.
CASSEQGMGEQYF
TGTGCCAGCAGTGAACAGGGAATGGGCGAGCAGTACTTC
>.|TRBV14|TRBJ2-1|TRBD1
CASSHINPGQGYNEQFF
TGTGCCAGCAGCCACATAAATCCGGGACAGGGATACAATGAGCAGTTCTTC
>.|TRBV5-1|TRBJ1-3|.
CASSPTPAGGNTIYF
TGCGCCAGCAGCCCGACACCCGCCGGAGGAAACACCATATATTTT
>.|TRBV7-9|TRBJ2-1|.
CASSLVLGQGRINEQFF
TGTGCCAGCAGCTTAGTACTCGGGCAGGGCCGAATCAATGAGCAGTTCTTC
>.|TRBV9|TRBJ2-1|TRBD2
CASSVGLAGYNEQFF
TGTGCCAGCAGCGTGGGACTAGCGGGTTACAATGAGCAGTTCTTC
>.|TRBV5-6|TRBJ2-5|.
CASSLGAETQYF
TGTGCCAGCAGCTTGGGGGCAGAGACCCAGTACTTC
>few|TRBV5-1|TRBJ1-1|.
CASIGGNRDTEAFF
TGCGCCAGCATCGGGGGGAACCGGGACACTGAAGCTTTCTTT
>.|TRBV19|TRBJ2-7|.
CASSIGWTPPEQYF
TGTGCCAGTAGTATTGGTTGGACTCCACCCGAGCAGTACTTC
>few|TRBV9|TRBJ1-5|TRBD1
CASSPTGQYHQPQHF
TGTGCCAGCAGCCCCACGGGACAGTATCATCAGCCCCAGCATTTT
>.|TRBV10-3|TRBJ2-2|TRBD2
CASSTSGGRGTGELFF
TGTGCCTCTTCGACTAGCGGGGGCCGGGGCACCGGGGAGCTGTTTTTT